These 14 T cell receptor beta chains were all obtained from the same sample, sequenced in a study of blood T cell repertoires in COVID-19. Here immunoSEQ multiplex PCR was the method, and the copy in TCRdb shows in-frame clones only, minus some. The sample holds about 190,000 clones; roughly 80% are singletons and the top ten take under 8%. Sequencing was done on a sample of peripheral blood. All receptors derive from a man in his 60s with acute or convalescent COVID-19.

V and J are TRBV28 and TRBJ2-3; D perhaps matches TRBD2 (6 bases). Trimming stripped 10 bases from V and 1 base from J, with 15 bases between. CDR1 MDHEN and CDR2 SYDVKM come from the germline V gene. The CDR3 extends over 14 amino acids. This chain's CDR3 is CATREAGGTDTQYF. CDR3 in DNA: TGTGCCACTAGAGAAGCGGGTGGCACAGATACGCAGTATTTT.

The rearrangement joins TRBV27 to TRBJ2-1; tentatively, D is TRBD2 (6 bases). The CDR3 covers 16 residues. V shed 3 bases and J shed 3 bases, with 15 bases lying between them. The germline V gene encodes CDR1 MNHEY and CDR2 SMNVEV (reference sequence). CDR3 region: CASSFSSGGFYNEQFF. For the CDR3, the DNA is TGTGCCAGCAGTTTTTCCAGCGGAGGGTTCTACAATGAGCAGTTCTTC.

This chain joins TRBV6-1 and TRBJ1-5; no clear D. The CDR3 runs to 18 residues. CDR1 is MNHNS, CDR2 SASEGT, per germline. Trimming removed 1 base at V and 0 bases at J, with 16 bases between. CDR3 DNA sequence: TGTGCCAGCAGTGAAGTAGCGTCGGCACCATATAGCAATCAGCCCCAGCATTTT. Amino acids: CASSEVASAPYSNQPQHF.

A remark on this clone: The sample carries other DNA sequences with the same CDR3. The chain has TRBV7-9 and TRBJ1-5; TRBD1 might be the D (6 bases). The CDR3 is made up of 15 amino acids. Per the germline V gene, CDR1 is SEHNR and CDR2 is FQNEAQ (reference sequence). V lost 0 bases and J 2 bases, leaving 8 bases between the germline ends. The DNA of the CDR3 is TGTGCCAGCAGCTTAGCAGGGGGGGGCAATCAGCCCCAGCATTTT. Its translation is CASSLAGGGNQPQHF.

This clone was counted a single time. The rearrangement links TRBV7-6 to TRBJ1-1, with 7 positions matching TRBD1. This CDR3 is built from 15 residues. With V trimmed by 5 bases and J by 0 bases, 6 bases remained unmatched. CDR1 and CDR2 from the germline V gene are SGHVS and FNYEAQ. In nucleotides, the CDR3 is TGTGCCAGCAGCCCGACACAGGGGATGAACACTGAAGCTTTCTTT. It encodes CASSPTQGMNTEAFF.

The CDR3 protein is CASSGGGLDEQFF. The CDR3 bases are TGCGCCAGCAGCGGCGGAGGATTGGATGAGCAGTTCTTC. The chain has TRBV5-1 and TRBJ2-1; TRBD2 is a possible D gene (5 bases). V gave up 4 bases and J gave up 8 bases, with 13 bases separating them. Germline CDR1 reads SGHRS; CDR2 reads YFSETQ. CDR3 length equals 13 residues. The complete variable domain, with remaining parts taken from reference TRBV5-1 and TRBJ2-1, reads KAGVTQTPRYLIKTRGQQVTLSCSPISGHRSVSWYQQTPGQGLQFLFEYFSETQRNKGNFPGRFSGRQFSNSRSEMNVSTLELGDSALYLCASSGGGLDEQFFGPGTRLTVL.

The chain recombines TRBV9 with TRBJ2-7; unclear D gene. Germline-derived CDR1 and CDR2 are SGDLS and YYNGEE. This CDR3 region has 16 residues. V lost 1 base and J lost 0, with 14 bases in between. DNA for the CDR3: TGTGCCAGCAGCGTAAATGTGGGCAGCAGCTCCTACGAGCAGTACTTC. It is translated as CASSVNVGSSSYEQYF.

V usage is TRBV18 and J usage is TRBJ2-3, with TRBD2 identical over 9 bases. The CDR3 covers 19 residues. V lost 2 bases and J lost 3; bases outside the gene matches: 15. CDR1 and CDR2 (germline): KGHSH, LQKENI. The CDR3 loop is CASSPISIAGVRGTDTQYF. The DNA of the CDR3 is TGTGCCAGCTCACCAATTTCGATAGCGGGAGTTAGAGGAACAGATACGCAGTATTTT.

The chain couples TRBV12-5 to TRBJ2-7; weak D call: TRBD1 (5 bases). V was trimmed by 7 bases and J by 3 bases, leaving 10 bases between them. Per the germline V gene, CDR1 is LGHNT and CDR2 is FRNRAP. This CDR3 contains 12 residues. The CDR3 is CASASDSYEQYF. Here the CDR3 DNA reads TGTGCTAGTGCCTCCGACAGCTACGAGCAGTACTTC.

This clone was counted between two and nine times. The chain joins TRBV7-2 to TRBJ2-1, with 10 bases lining up with TRBD1. There are 16 residues in the CDR3. After removal of 5 bases from V and 7 bases from J, the junction contained 11 bases not matched to a gene. Germline V lookup: CDR1 SGHTA, CDR2 FQGNSA. In nucleotides, the CDR3 is TGTGCCAGCAGCCCTCATCGACAGGGGGCAGGGAATGAGCAGTTCTTC. Amino acid sequence: CASSPHRQGAGNEQFF.

CDR3 in DNA: TGCACCAGCTCCACGGCCTACGAGCAGTACTTC. It encodes CTSSTAYEQYF. This chain joins TRBV1 and TRBJ2-7; TRBD2, as called in the table, went unchecked against the DNA. TRBV1 is shown as a pseudogene. This CDR3 has 11 amino acids.

This clone was recorded a few times. The V call is TRBV2, the J call TRBJ1-1, with 7 bases aligning to TRBD1. Germline-derived CDR1 and CDR2 are SNHLY and FYNNEI. This CDR3 spans 11 amino acids. The J segment lost 7 bases and the V segment lost 10 bases, leaving 6 bases of the junction unmatched. CDR3 DNA sequence: TGTGCCATCAGGGACAGCCGTGAAGCTTTCTTT. This encodes CAIRDSREAFF.

The J gene is TRBJ1-1, the V gene TRBV25-1; TRBD1 might be the D (6 bases). The CDR3 loop spans 17 amino acids. The germline gives CDR1 MGHDK, CDR2 SYGVNS. The ends were cut back, 2 bases at V and 2 bases at J, with 18 bases in the middle. This chain's CDR3 is CASSEGLGTTENTEAFF. The CDR3 DNA reads TGTGCCAGCAGTGAAGGTTTGGGGACAACTGAAAACACTGAAGCTTTCTTT.

This chain's CDR3 is CASSLGTSMENEQFF. CDR3 coding DNA: TGTGCCAGCAGCTTGGGGACTAGCATGGAAAATGAGCAGTTCTTC. The chain has TRBV5-5 and TRBJ2-1, with 8 nucleotides matching TRBD2. V gave up 0 bases and J gave up 7 bases; unmatched junction bases: 6. In germline, CDR1 is SGHKS, CDR2 YYEKEE (reference sequence). CDR3 length equals 15 residues.